The next 16 T cell receptor beta chains were all read from a single sample in a study of blood T cells in healthy people across ages. A second about 7 to 12 cycle PCR used barcoded and J-beta primers. TCRdb re-derived calls from the 5' RACE reads in MiXCR, one entry per CDR3 protein. The sample records under 1 million distinct CDR3 sequences, roughly 44% being singletons. Sequenced: blood. All receptors come from a man aged 55 to 70 in good health.

The rearrangement uses TRBV6-2 or TRBV6-3 and TRBJ1-1; D is uncertain. This CDR3 has 11 residues. CDR1 and CDR2 from the germline V gene are MNHEY and SVGEGT. Trimming removed 5 bases from V and 6 bases from J, with 7 bases in between. As DNA, the CDR3 is TGTGCCAGCAGTCCGCGATCTGAAGCTTTCTTT. Its protein is CASSPRSEAFF.

The genes are TRBV7-2 and TRBJ2-1, with TRBD2 matching over 7 bases. CDR3 size: 15 residues. Germline CDR1 is SGHTA and CDR2 is FQGNSA. V lost 2 bases and J lost 3; bases outside the gene matches: 4. The CDR3 is CASSLYAGDYNEQFF. The CDR3 DNA is TGTGCCAGCAGCTTATATGCGGGGGACTACAATGAGCAGTTCTTC.

This clonotype has more than one count but fewer than ten. The chain couples TRBV15 to TRBJ2-1; TRBD2 agrees at 7 bases. CDR3 length equals 17 residues. J was trimmed by 0 bases and V by 1 base; bases with no gene match: 6. Germline loops: CDR1 LNHNV, CDR2 YYDKDF (reference sequence). CDR3 protein: CATSRVGGFDSYNEQFF. The DNA for the CDR3 is TGTGCCACCAGCAGAGTCGGGGGGTTTGACTCCTACAATGAGCAGTTCTTC.

The chain is built from TRBV20-1 and TRBJ2-3; D is perhaps TRBD2 (6 bases). V was cut by 6 bases and J by 4 bases, with 20 bases left in between. Germline V lookup: CDR1 DFQATT, CDR2 SNEGSKA (reference sequence). The CDR3 sequence is 15 residues long. CDR3 in DNA: TGCAGTGCGCCCTCCGGGACTGCTCAGCCAGATACGCAGTATTTT. It yields the protein CSAPSGTAQPDTQYF.

This clonotype was found a few times. V and J are TRBV5-1 and TRBJ2-7, with 8 bases fitting TRBD1. CDR1 SGHRS and CDR2 YFSETQ come from the germline V gene. V lost 4 bases, J lost 2 bases, and 11 bases stayed unmatched. CDR3 length equals 16 residues. CDR3 nucleotide sequence: TGCGCCAGCAGCCTGATACCGGGACAGGCGACCTACGAGCAGTACTTC. Residues: CASSLIPGQATYEQYF.

V gene TRBV6-2 or TRBV6-3 combines with J gene TRBJ1-1; D is uncertain. Germline-derived CDR1 and CDR2 are MNHEY and SVGEGT. The V gene lost 2 bases and the J gene lost 10 bases, with 23 bases spanning the gap. The CDR3 contains 16 residues. The CDR3 DNA reads TGTGCCAGCAGTTACCCCCTCATCTCTAAAGTGGCGGGAGCTTTCTTT. This sequence encodes CASSYPLISKVAGAFF.

This clonotype turned up a few times. V is TRBV30 and J is TRBJ2-5; D is perhaps TRBD1 (5 bases). V was clipped by 3 bases and J by 3 bases, with 20 bases between them. Germline CDR1 GTSNPN, CDR2 SVGIG (reference sequence). The CDR3 is made up of 16 amino acids. CDR3 DNA: TGTGCCTGGAGGCGGCGACAGCATTCATTGAAAGAGACCCAGTACTTC. Translation: CAWRRRQHSLKETQYF.

This clonotype was counted between two and nine times. The chain couples TRBV20-1 to TRBJ2-1, with 8 bases fitting TRBD2. CDR3 length: 15 amino acids. Germline V gene lookup returns CDR1 DFQATT and CDR2 SNEGSKA (reference sequence). Trimming at V came to 3 bases and at J to 2 bases, leaving 6 bases not matched to a gene. For the CDR3, the DNA is TGCAGTGCTAGTCGAGCGGGGGAAACCTACAATGAGCAGTTCTTC. Protein: CSASRAGETYNEQFF.

The chain combines TRBV13 with TRBJ2-1, with D perhaps given as TRBD1 or TRBD2 (6 bases each). The V gene's germline CDR1 is PRHDT and CDR2 FYEKMQ (reference sequence). The CDR3 loop spans 15 amino acids. The V and J ends lost 5 bases and 6 bases respectively, with 17 bases between them. The CDR3 here is CASSLWGDTVNEQFF. DNA of the CDR3: TGTGCCAGCAGCCTATGGGGGGACACTGTCAATGAGCAGTTCTTC.

In DNA, the CDR3 is TGTGCCAGCAGCTTATCCCACAATACTGACACCCTTAGCACAGATACGCAGTATTTT. Translating gives CASSLSHNTDTLSTDTQYF. The chain employs TRBV7-2 and TRBJ2-3; D is unclear. This CDR3 is 19 amino acids long. Germline V gene lookup returns CDR1 SGHTA and CDR2 FQGNSA. V dropped 2 bases and J dropped 0 bases, with 21 bases sitting between them.

In the case of this clonotype: This sequence may be a read error, since a much larger clone differs from it by one base. The chain has TRBV6-5 and TRBJ2-5, with D tentatively TRBD1 (5 bases). The V gene lost 5 bases and the J gene lost 1 base, with 11 bases spanning the gap. The CDR3 runs to 14 residues. Germline CDR1 and CDR2: MNHEY and SVGAGI. CDR3 nucleotide sequence: TGTGCCAGCAGTGTGGGGCGGCGCCAAGAGACCCAGTACTTC. This codes for CASSVGRRQETQYF.

The chain has TRBV20-1 and TRBJ2-1, with TRBD1 identical over 9 bases. The V gene's germline CDR1 is DFQATT and CDR2 SNEGSKA (reference sequence). The CDR3 extends over 14 amino acids. The V and J ends lost 3 bases and 8 bases, in that order; junction bases with no gene match: 8. CDR3 bases: TGCAGTGCTAGCCCCCGGGACAGGGTCGATGAGCAGTTCTTC. The encoded protein is CSASPRDRVDEQFF.

The DNA for the CDR3 is TGTGCCATACGGACCCTGGGGACAGATACGCAGTATTTT. Encoded protein: CAIRTLGTDTQYF. The rearrangement uses TRBV2 and TRBJ2-3; the D is unclear. The germline V and J ends were trimmed by 10 bases and 3 bases, with 14 bases remaining between them. Per the germline V gene, CDR1 is SNHLY and CDR2 is FYNNEI. The CDR3 contains 13 residues.

This clonotype was seen only a few times. The chain carries TRBV2 and TRBJ2-7; D unclear. Trimming removed 7 bases at V and 0 bases at J, with 13 bases between. Germline V gives CDR1 SNHLY, CDR2 FYNNEI. This CDR3 comprises 14 residues. CDR3 amino acids: CASTPTGVSYEQYF. CDR3 nucleotides: TGTGCCAGCACCCCTACCGGAGTCTCCTACGAGCAGTACTTC.

The V and J genes are TRBV4-3 and TRBJ2-1; 13 nucleotides align to TRBD2. The closer fit of TRBJ2-7 to the DNA end suggests the J call may be wrong. Germline loops: CDR1 LGHNA, CDR2 YSLEER. The CDR3 runs to 17 residues. The DNA for the CDR3 is TGCGCCAGCCAAGATAGCTGGACTAGCGGGAGAAACAATGAGCAGTACTTC. This translates into CASQDSWTSGRNNEQYF.

This clonotype was detected only a few times. This chain uses TRBV7-2 with TRBJ2-1; 11 bases are a match to TRBD2. The CDR3 contains 16 residues. Germline-derived CDR1 and CDR2 are SGHTA and FQGNSA. With 5 bases clipped from V and 7 bases from J, the junction kept 10 bases outside the gene matches. CDR3 nucleotides: TGTGCCAGCAGCCTTTTAGCGGGGGGGCCAAAGAATGAGCAGTTCTTC. Amino acids: CASSLLAGGPKNEQFF.